This entry features one TCR beta chain sequence. The germline gene is not matched at one end of the junction; a read error may be the cause. The sample is drawn from a study of tumor-infiltrating lymphocytes in primary liver carcinoma. Study information: The cohort consisted of patients whose primary liver carcinoma was surgically resected.

CDR3 length: 13 amino acids. CDR1 is SQVTM and CDR2 is ANQGSEA in the germline V gene. Blood RNA came from unsorted whole blood; germline DNA was also extracted. The authors made TCR beta cDNA from 450 to 600 ng total RNA with a constant-region primer. Libraries for TCR beta were built through three nested multiplex PCR rounds, which together made up a slightly modified ARM-PCR procedure. A C-beta reverse primer was combined with TRBV1-TRBV30 forward primers in the first two PCR rounds, and each round had 10 cycles. Each CDR3 protein gets one entry after TCRdb re-called the multiplex PCR reads with MiXCR. The sample lists fewer than 350,000 distinct CDR3 sequences, less than 75% seen once, with roughly 9% in the top ten.

The chain carries TRBV29-1 and TRBJ1-1, with D uncertain. This TCR came from a man in his forties with primary liver carcinoma and hepatitis B virus infection. The sample taken for sequencing was peripheral blood. CDR3 residues: CSVGNSPNTEVFF. The CDR3 DNA sequence: TGCAGCGTTGGTAACAGCCCGAATACTGAAGTTTTCTTT.